These T cell receptor beta chains were read from a single sample in a study of cytomegalovirus exposure and HLA in healthy donors. This table comes from immunoSEQ multiplex PCR, and its TCRdb copy is limited to in-frame clones, with some not included. This table holds about 120,000 clones, roughly three quarters found once. The source material was PBMCs. These receptors came from a man younger than 45 in good health and CMV-seropositive. The CDR3 runs from the conserved cysteine through the conserved F or W. A D gene is named only where the DNA matches it firmly. Rows give clone size only sometimes, using once, few, many, or a class for an expanded clone.

clone_size d_call j_call v_call cdr3_nt cdr3_aa
- TRBD1 TRBJ2-4 TRBV19 TGTGCCAGTAGTAGGGACAGTATTTCCCTAGCCAAAAACAGTCAGTACTTC CASSRDSISLAKNSQYF
- TRBD1 TRBJ2-2 TRBV7-3 TGTGCCAGCAGCTTAACGCCCCGGGACAGATGGGCCTCCGGGGAGCTGTTTTTT CASSLTPRDRWASGELFF
medium-sized - TRBJ2-7 TRBV11-3 TGTGCCAGCAGCCAGGGGCTATCTTCCTACGAGCAGTACTTC CASSQGLSSYEQYF
- - TRBJ1-3 TRBV6-1 TGTGCCAGCACCTCGGGAGATTCGGGTGGAAACACCATATATTTT CASTSGDSGGNTIYF
- - TRBJ2-6 TRBV12-5 TGTGCTAGTGGTTTAAGGGTGTCTGGGGCCAACGGCCTGACTTTC CASGLRVSGANGLTF
few - TRBJ2-5 TRBV29-1 TGCAGCGTGGCCGATCAAGGGGAAGGAGGGGATTGGGAGACCCAGTACTTC CSVADQGEGGDWETQYF
few - TRBJ2-7 TRBV6-5 TGTGCCAGCAGGTCGGGAAGCTACGAGCAGTACTTC CASRSGSYEQYF
- - TRBJ2-7 TRBV6-6 TGTGCCAGCAGTTACGGTGGTCAGACCTACGAGCAGTACTTC CASSYGGQTYEQYF
once - TRBJ1-5 TRBV6-1 TGTGCCAGCAGTGAATACTGGGAGCGCAATCAGCCCCAGCATTTT CASSEYWERNQPQHF
- - TRBJ2-7 TRBV6-1 TGTGCCAGCAGTGAATTCAGGAACTACGAGCAGTACTTC CASSEFRNYEQYF
- TRBD2 TRBJ2-1 TRBV27 TGTGCCAGCAGTTTATTGTCTCGGGGTTACGGGAGGAGCTACAATGAGCAGTTCTTC CASSLLSRGYGRSYNEQFF
- - TRBJ1-3 TRBV7-9 TGTGCCAGCAGCTTTGGCACTGGAAACACCATATATTTT CASSFGTGNTIYF
- - TRBJ2-7 TRBV30 TGTGCCTGGAGTTCACTCTACGAGCAGTACTTC CAWSSLYEQYF
once - TRBJ2-2 TRBV4-3 TGCGCCAGCAGCTCCCGGACAGACCCATGGGGTGGGCTGTTTTTT CASSSRTDPWGGLFF
- TRBD1 TRBJ2-5 TRBV18 TGTGCCAGCTCGCAGGGACAGCAAGAGACCCAGTACTTC CASSQGQQETQYF
- TRBD2 TRBJ2-1 TRBV25-1 TGTGCCAGCAGTCCACGGGAGGCTGGGGATGAGCAGTTCTTC CASSPREAGDEQFF
- - TRBJ2-6 TRBV7-7 TGTGCTAGCAGCCGCTCTGGGGCCAACGTCCTGACTTTC CASSRSGANVLTF
- TRBD2 TRBJ2-5 TRBV5-6 TGTGCCAGCAGTCGACTAGCTGGCTGGGGGACCCAGTACTTC CASSRLAGWGTQYF
- - TRBJ2-2 TRBV7-3 TGTGCCAGCAGCCCAAATCGGGGGACGAACACCGGGGAGCTGTTTTTT CASSPNRGTNTGELFF
- - TRBJ1-2 TRBV4-2 TGTGCCAGCAGCCACCCCCAGGTCCTCTTTTCTGGCTACACCTTC CASSHPQVLFSGYTF
- TRBD2 TRBJ2-3 TRBV9 TGTGCCAGCAGCGCCGATACGAGGGGCGGGGGGGATACGCAGTATTTT CASSADTRGGGDTQYF
- TRBD1 TRBJ2-7 TRBV5-1 TGCGCCAGCAGCTCCGATAACAGGGGCCCCTACGAGCAGTACTTC CASSSDNRGPYEQYF
- - TRBJ2-1 TRBV27 TGTGCCAGCAGTGGCAGGGAAAGCTCCTACAATGAGCAGTTCTTC CASSGRESSYNEQFF
- TRBD2 TRBJ2-1 TRBV7-6 TGTGCCAGCAGCTTAGAAGCGGGAGGGCGGGGTGTGTACAATGAGCAGTTCTTC CASSLEAGGRGVYNEQFF
- - TRBJ2-3 TRBV4-3 TGCGCCAGCAGCCTCTGGCTGACTCTGAGCACAGATACGCAGTATTTT CASSLWLTLSTDTQYF
- - TRBJ2-2 TRBV6-5 TGTGCCAGCAGTCAGGAGGCGGGATGGACCGGGGAGCTGTTTTTT CASSQEAGWTGELFF
- TRBD1 TRBJ1-1 TRBV25-1 TGTGCCAGCAGCAAAACTGGGACAGTGAACACTGAAGCTTTCTTT CASSKTGTVNTEAFF
- - TRBJ2-1 TRBV15 TGTGCCACCAGCAAATCGGAGGGCTACAATGAGCAGTTCTTC CATSKSEGYNEQFF
- - TRBJ2-1 TRBV7-2 TGTGCCAGCAGCCAAGGAGGGAACAATGAGCAGTTCTTC CASSQGGNNEQFF
- TRBD1 TRBJ2-7 TRBV4-1 TGCGCCAGCAGCCAGTCCTCCGCGCGGGACAGGGGGGCCGAGCAGTACTTC CASSQSSARDRGAEQYF
- TRBD1 TRBJ2-2 TRBV11-2 TGTGCCAGCAGCTTAGATCTATGGCAGGGGGCCACCGGGGAGCTGTTTTTT CASSLDLWQGATGELFF
few - TRBJ1-3 TRBV11-3 TGTGCCAGCAGCTTAGTATTCGGCTCTGGAAACACCATATATTTT CASSLVFGSGNTIYF
few - TRBJ1-5 TRBV28 TGTGCCAGCAGTTTAGGAGGGTGTCAGCCCCAGCATTTT CASSLGGCQPQHF
- - TRBJ2-2 TRBV7-8 TGTGCCAGCAGCCCCACTCACAGGAGAAACACCGGGGAGCTGTTTTTT CASSPTHRRNTGELFF
- TRBD1 TRBJ1-2 TRBV4-3 TGCGCCAGCAGCCGAGGCAGAGGGGGCGCCGATGGCTACACCTTC CASSRGRGGADGYTF
- TRBD1 TRBJ2-7 TRBV29-1 TGCAGCGTTTGGAAGGGACAGACATACGAGCAGTACTTC CSVWKGQTYEQYF
- - TRBJ2-7 TRBV9 TGTGCCAGCAGCGTAGAGGGTTGGGGCGAGTACGAGCAGTACTTC CASSVEGWGEYEQYF
- - TRBJ1-5 TRBV4-3 TGCGCCAGCAGCTCCCGTCACGAAGCTAATCAGCCCCAGCATTTT CASSSRHEANQPQHF
- TRBD1 TRBJ1-1 TRBV5-6 TGTGCCAGCAGCAAGGACAGGGACACTGAAGCTTTCTTT CASSKDRDTEAFF
- - TRBJ2-7 TRBV27 TGTGCCAGCAAGCTCCTTCCGGCGGGCAACGAGCAGTACTTC CASKLLPAGNEQYF
- - TRBJ1-1 TRBV5-1 TGCGCCAGCAGCTTAACGCAGGGAAACACTGAAGCTTTCTTT CASSLTQGNTEAFF
- - TRBJ1-5 TRBV6-5 TGTGCCAGCAGTGACTTGCAGGGAAGTCAGCCCCAGCATTTT CASSDLQGSQPQHF
- TRBD2 TRBJ2-7 TRBV18 TGTGCCAGCTCACCACGGACTAGCGGGAGAGCCGAGCAGTACTTC CASSPRTSGRAEQYF
- - TRBJ1-2 TRBV5-6 TGTGCCAGCAGCATAGGACTCTATGGCTACACCTTC CASSIGLYGYTF
- TRBD1 TRBJ1-3 TRBV7-9 TGTGCCAGCAGCCCCGTAGGGTCCGGACAGGGAGGAAACACCATATATTTT CASSPVGSGQGGNTIYF
- - TRBJ1-2 TRBV5-7 TGTGCCAGCAGCGGATCAGAGGGGGATACTAACTATGGCTACACCTTC CASSGSEGDTNYGYTF
- - TRBJ1-2 TRBV11-3 TGTGCCAGCAGCTCTCCGACAGGACTTCGCGGCTATGGCTACACCTTC CASSSPTGLRGYGYTF
once - TRBJ2-5 TRBV27 TGTGCCAGTGGCCGGGAAAACCCCATGAGGGTAGAGACCCAGTACTTC CASGRENPMRVETQYF
- - TRBJ1-1 TRBV6-1 TGTGCCAGCACCGAGGTCCAGAACACTGAAGCTTTCTTT CASTEVQNTEAFF
- - TRBJ2-7 TRBV30 TGTGCCTGGAGTCCTTTCCCAGGGCGAGAGCAGTACTTC CAWSPFPGREQYF
- - TRBJ1-2 TRBV13 TGTGCCAGCAGCCCGCACGCAGACAGTAGCTATGGCTACACCTTC CASSPHADSSYGYTF
once TRBD2 TRBJ2-7 TRBV2 TGTGCCAGCAAACTAGCGGGAGCTATGAGCTCCTACGAGCAGTACTTC CASKLAGAMSSYEQYF
- - TRBJ1-3 TRBV6-6 TGTGCCAGCGAACCAAGTTGGCAACACACCATATATTTT CASEPSWQHTIYF